In its sample, the clone carrying this T cell receptor beta chain was seen a few times. Its antigen is as yet unknown. RNA transcripts provided the source from which TCR beta CDR3 regions were amplified. The study used the HTBI primer set for a first-round RT-PCR of the TCR CDR3. Each CDR3 protein gets one entry after TCRdb re-called the multiplex PCR reads with MiXCR. The sample includes approximately 560,000 distinct CDR3 sequences, about half of them seen just once. The data originate from a study of T cells in Graves' hyperthyroidism and ophthalmopathy. The CDR3 is made up of 16 amino acids. The germline gives CDR1 KGHDR, CDR2 SFDVKD. Whole-study findings and limits: Ophthalmopathy cases were set apart from stable hyperthyroidism by a 13 V-J model. In blood, most of the thyroid clonotypes expanded above 0.001 were also present.

The sample consisted of peripheral blood or thyroid tissue (not recorded which). The sequence was obtained from a woman in her late teens or twenties with Graves' hyperthyroidism. The chain couples TRBV24-1 to TRBJ2-7, with 12 bases matching TRBD2. Matching the DNA end better, TRBJ2-1 makes the J call doubtful. The CDR3: CATSDATSGRENEQFF. The CDR3 DNA is TGTGCCACCAGTGATGCGACTAGCGGGAGAGAAAATGAGCAGTTCTTC.